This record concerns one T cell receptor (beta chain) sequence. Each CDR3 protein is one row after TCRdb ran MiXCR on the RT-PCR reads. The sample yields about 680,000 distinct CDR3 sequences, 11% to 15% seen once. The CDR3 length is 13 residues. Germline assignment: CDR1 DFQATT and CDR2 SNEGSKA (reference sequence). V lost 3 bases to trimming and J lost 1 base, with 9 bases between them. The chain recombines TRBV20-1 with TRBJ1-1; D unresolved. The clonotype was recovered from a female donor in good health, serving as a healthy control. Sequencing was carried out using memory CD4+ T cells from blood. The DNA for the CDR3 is TGCAGTGCTAGTCCTGACTCGAACACTGAAGCTTTCTTT. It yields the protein CSASPDSNTEAFF.